The present entry profiles one T cell receptor (beta chain) with its context. The sample comes from a study of technical replicates of blood from several donors. Germline lookup yields CDR1 MNHEY and CDR2 SVGAGI. Trimming left V 6 bases short and J 8 bases short, with 16 bases between. This CDR3 comprises 13 residues. The protocol was immunoSEQ multiplex PCR, while the TCRdb copy is restricted to in-frame clones and leaves out a portion. The table records approximately 75,000 clones, around 97% of them present only once. The specimen sequenced was T cells isolated from PBMCs. This sequence was found in a human donor in good health. The chain has TRBV6-5 and TRBJ1-2; D is unresolved. This CDR3 is CASSYREAPGYTF. CDR3 nucleotide sequence: TGTGCCAGCAGCTACCGGGAGGCCCCCGGCTACACCTTC.